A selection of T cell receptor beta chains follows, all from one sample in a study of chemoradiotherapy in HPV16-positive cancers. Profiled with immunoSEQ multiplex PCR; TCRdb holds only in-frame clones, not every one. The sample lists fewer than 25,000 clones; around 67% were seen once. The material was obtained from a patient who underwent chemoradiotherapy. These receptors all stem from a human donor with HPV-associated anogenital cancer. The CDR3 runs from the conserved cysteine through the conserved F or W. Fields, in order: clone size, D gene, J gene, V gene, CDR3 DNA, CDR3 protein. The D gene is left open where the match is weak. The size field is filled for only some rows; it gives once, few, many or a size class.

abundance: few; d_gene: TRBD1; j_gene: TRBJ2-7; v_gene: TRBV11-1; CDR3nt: TGTGCCAGCAGCCCAAGGACAGGGGGGCAGTACTTC; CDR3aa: CASSPRTGGQYF
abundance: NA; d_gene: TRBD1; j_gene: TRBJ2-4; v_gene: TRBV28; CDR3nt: TGTGCCAGCAGACAGGGGGTCAAAAACATTCAGTACTTC; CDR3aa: CASRQGVKNIQYF
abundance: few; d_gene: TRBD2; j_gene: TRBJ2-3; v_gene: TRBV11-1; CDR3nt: TGTGCCAGCAGCCATGGACTAGCGGGGGGTCCGGATACGCAGTATTTT; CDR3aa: CASSHGLAGGPDTQYF
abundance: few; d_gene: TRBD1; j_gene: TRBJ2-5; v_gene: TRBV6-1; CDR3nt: TGTGCCAGCAGCGGGGACAGGGGTGAGACCCAGTACTTC; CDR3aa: CASSGDRGETQYF
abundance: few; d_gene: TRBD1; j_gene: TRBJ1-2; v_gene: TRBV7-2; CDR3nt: TGTGCCAGCAGCCTCTCTCCCGGGACAGGACTCCACTACACCTTC; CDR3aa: CASSLSPGTGLHYTF
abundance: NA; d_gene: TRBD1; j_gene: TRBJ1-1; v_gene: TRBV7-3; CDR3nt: TGTGCCAGCAGCTCGACCGGGACAGGGGGCACTGAAGCTTTCTTT; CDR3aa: CASSSTGTGGTEAFF
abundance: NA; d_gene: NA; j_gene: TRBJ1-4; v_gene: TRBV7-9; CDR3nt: TGTGCCAGCAGCTTTCAGGGGACGCATGAAAAACTGTTTTTT; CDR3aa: CASSFQGTHEKLFF
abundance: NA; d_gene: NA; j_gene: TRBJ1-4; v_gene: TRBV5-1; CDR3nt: TGCGCCAGCAGCCCCTCGGGGGGAACTAATGAAAAACTGTTTTTT; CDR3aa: CASSPSGGTNEKLFF
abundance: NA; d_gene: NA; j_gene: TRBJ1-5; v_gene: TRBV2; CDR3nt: TGTGCTTCGAGGGGCCAACTTAGCAATCAGCCCCAGCATTTT; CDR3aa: CASRGQLSNQPQHF
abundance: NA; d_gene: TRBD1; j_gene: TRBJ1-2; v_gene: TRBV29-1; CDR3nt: TGCAGCGTGTGGACAGGGGAGGGAGGCTACACCTTC; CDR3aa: CSVWTGEGGYTF
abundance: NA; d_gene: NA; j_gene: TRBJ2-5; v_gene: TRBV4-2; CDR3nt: TGTGCCAGCAGCCAACTAAGACCGGGTATCCAAGAGACCCAGTACTTC; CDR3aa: CASSQLRPGIQETQYF
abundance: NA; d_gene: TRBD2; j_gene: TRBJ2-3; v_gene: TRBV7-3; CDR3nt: TGTGCCAGCAGCGATAGCGGGGATGGCACAGATACGCAGTATTTT; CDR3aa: CASSDSGDGTDTQYF
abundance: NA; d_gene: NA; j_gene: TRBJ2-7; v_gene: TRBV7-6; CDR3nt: TGTGCCAGCAGCCCAAAGACAGGAGGCTACGAGCAGTACTTC; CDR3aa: CASSPKTGGYEQYF
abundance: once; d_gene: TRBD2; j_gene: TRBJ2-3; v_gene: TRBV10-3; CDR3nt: TGTGCCATCAGGGTAGCGGGGGGCCGGGGAGATACGCAGTATTTT; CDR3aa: CAIRVAGGRGDTQYF
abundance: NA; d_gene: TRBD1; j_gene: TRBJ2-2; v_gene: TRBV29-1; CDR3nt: TGCAGCGCGGACAGGGGTGAACCCGGGGAGCTGTTTTTT; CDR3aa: CSADRGEPGELFF
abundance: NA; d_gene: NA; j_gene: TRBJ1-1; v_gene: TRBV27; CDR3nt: TGTGCCAGCAGTGACGATACGAGTCCTGAAGCTTTCTTT; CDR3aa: CASSDDTSPEAFF
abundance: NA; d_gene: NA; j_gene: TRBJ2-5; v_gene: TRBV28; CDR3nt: TGTGCCAGCAGTTTATACCGGGGACGGATGCAAGAGACCCAGTACTTC; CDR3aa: CASSLYRGRMQETQYF
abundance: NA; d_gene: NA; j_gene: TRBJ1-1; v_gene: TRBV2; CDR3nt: TGTGCCAGCAGTGATTCTGGGCAGAATCTCCCTGAAGCTTTCTTT; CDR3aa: CASSDSGQNLPEAFF
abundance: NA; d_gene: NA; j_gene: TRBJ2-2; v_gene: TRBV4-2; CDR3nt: TGTGCCAGCAGCCAAGATCGCCCAGGGGCGGGCGGGGAGCTGTTTTTT; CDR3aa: CASSQDRPGAGGELFF
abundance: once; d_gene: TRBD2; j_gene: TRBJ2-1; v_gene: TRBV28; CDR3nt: TGTGCCAGCAGCGGAAGGAGGGGCGGGAGGGCCCGTGAGCAGTTCTTC; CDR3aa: CASSGRRGGRAREQFF
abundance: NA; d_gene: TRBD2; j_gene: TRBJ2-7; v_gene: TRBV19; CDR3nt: TGTGCCAGTAGTATAGTACTAGCGGGCGTAGTGGAGCAGTACTTC; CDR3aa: CASSIVLAGVVEQYF
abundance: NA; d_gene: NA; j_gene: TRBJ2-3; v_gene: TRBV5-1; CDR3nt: TGCGCCAGCAGCTTGGATGCAGATACGCAGTATTTT; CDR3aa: CASSLDADTQYF
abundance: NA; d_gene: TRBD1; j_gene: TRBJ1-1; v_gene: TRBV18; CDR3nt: TGTGCCACCTACAGAGGGGGCGCGAACACTGAAGCTTTCTTT; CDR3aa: CATYRGGANTEAFF